Below are 27 T cell receptor beta chains sequenced from a single sample in a study of T cells after yellow fever vaccination. TCRdb re-derived calls from the 5' RACE reads in MiXCR, one entry per CDR3 protein. The data hold under 600,000 distinct CDR3 sequences, with 20% to 25% observed a single time. This specimen consisted of PBMCs, obtained roughly 20 days after the first yellow fever vaccination. The source is a man younger than 35 who received the YFV17D yellow fever vaccine.

The chain couples TRBV10-3 to TRBJ2-1; 13 nucleotides agree with TRBD2. CDR1 is ENHRY and CDR2 is SYGVKD in the germline V gene. The junction had 8 bases not matched to a gene; V was cut back by 6 bases and J by 15 bases. CDR3 length: 13 residues. CDR3 in amino acids: CAISGTSGEWGFF. The CDR3 DNA follows: TGTGCCATCAGCGGGACTAGCGGGGAGTGGGGGTTCTTC.

This clonotype has just a few counts. The chain has TRBV25-1 and TRBJ1-1; D possibly corresponds to TRBD1 (5 bases). The V gene's germline CDR1 is MGHDK and CDR2 SYGVNS. The length of the CDR3 is 17 residues. V dropped 2 bases and J dropped 0 bases, with 16 bases sitting between them. The DNA for the CDR3 is TGTGCCAGCAGTGAACAGCTGTGGGGGGAAATGAACACTGAAGCTTTCTTT. Its translation is CASSEQLWGEMNTEAFF.

This CDR3 reads CASSLDPTTTAFF. The CDR3 DNA sequence: TGTGCCAGCAGCTTGGACCCAACTACGACTGCTTTCTTT. The gene calls are TRBV5-4 and TRBJ1-1, with D unresolved. Germline V gene sequence: CDR1 SGHNT, CDR2 YYREEE (reference sequence). The V and J ends lost 0 bases and 11 bases respectively, with 14 bases between them. This CDR3 spans 13 amino acids.

V gene TRBV20-1 combines with J gene TRBJ2-3; D unresolved. The CDR3 length is 13 residues. CDR1 is DFQATT, CDR2 SNEGSKA, per germline (reference sequence). CDR3 bases: TGCAGCTGGACGTTGTCTAGCACAGATACGCAGTATTTT. This encodes CSWTLSSTDTQYF.

The chain combines TRBV6-5 with TRBJ2-2; D gene uncertain. The CDR3 has 12 residues. V dropped 8 bases and J dropped 5 bases, with 9 bases sitting between them. The germline gives CDR1 MNHEY, CDR2 SVGAGI. The CDR3 sequence: CASWSETGELFF. For the CDR3, the DNA is TGTGCCAGCTGGTCCGAAACCGGGGAGCTGTTTTTT.

This clonotype was counted at least ten times. The chain links TRBV7-2 to TRBJ2-1; no firm D call. The CDR3 extends over 13 amino acids. Germline loops: CDR1 SGHTA, CDR2 FQGNSA. V gave up 5 bases and J gave up 12 bases, with 17 bases separating them. The chain's CDR3 is CASSPRNSGRQFF. The CDR3 DNA reads as TGTGCCAGCAGCCCCCGCAACTCGGGTCGGCAGTTCTTC.

This clonotype was seen at least ten times. The chain is built from TRBV20-1 and TRBJ2-7; the match to TRBD2 covers 11 bases. V dropped 1 base and J dropped 3; count of bases not matched to a gene: 11. The CDR3 has 17 residues. Germline CDR1 and CDR2: DFQATT and SNEGSKA (reference sequence). The CDR3 spells CSARGISGGAVSYEQYF. The CDR3 nucleotides are TGCAGTGCTAGAGGAATTAGCGGGGGGGCCGTAAGCTACGAGCAGTACTTC.

The chain links TRBV7-9 to TRBJ2-1; D gene ambiguous. The V gene lost 7 bases and the J gene lost 3 bases, with 13 bases spanning the gap. CDR1 and CDR2 (germline): SEHNR, FQNEAQ (reference sequence). The CDR3 consists of 14 residues. This CDR3 reads CASTADLYYNEQFF. CDR3 nucleotides: TGTGCCAGCACTGCGGACCTTTACTACAATGAGCAGTTCTTC.

The chain employs TRBV19 and TRBJ1-2; TRBD1 might be the D (6 bases). Germline CDR1 and CDR2: LNHDA and SQIVND (reference sequence). This CDR3 region has 13 residues. With 6 bases removed from V and 4 bases from J, the gap between germline ends came to 12 bases. The CDR3 is CASSRDRRYGYTF. The DNA for the CDR3 is TGTGCCAGTAGCCGCGACAGGCGCTATGGCTACACCTTC.

This clonotype was counted only a few times. This chain links TRBV20-1 with TRBJ2-3; possible D gene TRBD2, 7 bases. The CDR3 length is 15 residues. CDR1 is DFQATT and CDR2 is SNEGSKA in the germline V gene (reference sequence). Trimming cost V 3 bases and J 1 base, with 14 bases left between them. CDR3 bases: TGCAGTGCTAGGCGGGGGCGGGACGGCACAGATACGCAGTATTTT. The encoded protein is CSARRGRDGTDTQYF.

The rearrangement uses TRBV30 and TRBJ2-1; 8 bases map to TRBD2. The CDR3 covers 20 residues. CDR1 GTSNPN and CDR2 SVGIG come from the germline V gene (reference sequence). J gave up 0 bases and V 3 bases, and 19 bases lay outside the gene matches. CDR3 in amino acids: CAWSGPSERGNLVSYNEQFF. Written as DNA, the CDR3 is TGTGCCTGGAGCGGACCCTCGGAGCGGGGGAATCTTGTCTCCTACAATGAGCAGTTCTTC.

J is TRBJ2-5 and V is TRBV2; perhaps TRBD1 as D (5 bases). CDR3 length equals 14 residues. V shed 6 bases and J shed 0 bases, with 11 bases lying between them. Germline CDR1 is SNHLY and CDR2 is FYNNEI. CDR3 region: CASRETEYQETQYF. The CDR3 DNA follows: TGTGCCAGCAGGGAGACAGAGTACCAAGAGACCCAGTACTTC.

This clonotype has more than one count but fewer than ten. The chain links TRBV4-1 to TRBJ2-1, with D maybe TRBD2 (5 bases). There are 15 residues in the CDR3. The ends were cut back, 4 bases at V and 1 base at J, with 11 bases in the middle. CDR1 and CDR2 from the germline V gene are MGHRA and YSYEKL. DNA for the CDR3: TGCGCCAGCAGCCGAGCCGGGGTATCCTACAATGAGCAGTTCTTC. Translation gives CASSRAGVSYNEQFF.

This clonotype came up a few times. The chain uses TRBV20-1 and TRBJ1-1; a weak D match, TRBD1 (5 bases). The V end was cut by 6 bases, the J end by 0 bases, with 11 bases between. The CDR3 loop spans 13 amino acids. The V gene's germline CDR1 is DFQATT and CDR2 SNEGSKA (reference sequence). This chain's CDR3 is CSAPPGLNTEAFF. The CDR3 DNA sequence: TGCAGTGCCCCACCAGGGTTGAACACTGAAGCTTTCTTT.

J is TRBJ1-1 and V is TRBV12-3 or TRBV12-4, with TRBD1 matching 10 bases. The CDR3 length is 15 residues. Unmatched junction bases numbered 11, after V lost 5 bases and J lost 8 bases. The CDR3: CASSPRGTGESEAFF. CDR3 coding DNA: TGTGCCAGCAGTCCCCGGGGGACAGGGGAATCGGAAGCTTTCTTT.

This clonotype was counted between two and nine times. V gene TRBV4-1 combines with J gene TRBJ1-4; no definite D call. The CDR3 covers 15 residues. The germline V gene encodes CDR1 MGHRA and CDR2 YSYEKL. The V and J ends lost 2 bases and 0 bases respectively, with 7 bases between them. CDR3 sequence (DNA): TGCGCCAGCAGCCAACATTTGGCAACTAATGAAAAACTGTTTTTT. Translation: CASSQHLATNEKLFF.

Only one count was recorded for this clonotype. This chain links TRBV5-1 with TRBJ1-2; 12 bases fit TRBD1. This CDR3 is 15 amino acids long. The germline V gene has CDR1 SGHRS and CDR2 YFSETQ. Trimming at V came to 3 bases and at J to 3 bases, leaving 3 bases not matched to a gene. The CDR3 DNA is TGCGCCAGCAGCTCCGGGACAGGGGGCGACTATGGCTACACCTTC. This sequence encodes CASSSGTGGDYGYTF.

In this sample, this clonotype turned up a few times. The chain couples TRBV5-1 to TRBJ2-2, with D unclear. This CDR3 has 15 amino acids. Germline-derived CDR1 and CDR2 are SGHRS and YFSETQ. Trimming left V 6 bases short and J 1 base short, with 13 bases between. CDR3 amino acids: CASNVAAENTGELFF. In DNA, the CDR3 is TGCGCCAGCAACGTTGCGGCGGAGAACACCGGGGAGCTGTTTTTT.

The V and J genes are TRBV5-1 and TRBJ2-1; D unclear. The CDR3 consists of 15 residues. From germline, CDR1 is SGHRS and CDR2 YFSETQ. V lost 0 bases and J 6 bases, leaving 13 bases between the germline ends. Here the CDR3 DNA reads TGCGCCAGCAGCTTGGCTTTTAGCCCCCTCAATGAGCAGTTCTTC. This encodes CASSLAFSPLNEQFF. Together with reference TRBV5-1 and TRBJ2-1, the CDR3 gives the full variable domain: KAGVTQTPRYLIKTRGQQVTLSCSPISGHRSVSWYQQTPGQGLQFLFEYFSETQRNKGNFPGRFSGRQFSNSRSEMNVSTLELGDSALYLCASSLAFSPLNEQFFGPGTRLTVL.

This clonotype was seen more than once but under ten times. This chain joins TRBV5-1 and TRBJ2-6, with D unresolved. Germline assignment: CDR1 SGHRS and CDR2 YFSETQ. CDR3 length: 14 amino acids. The V end lost 4 bases, the J end lost 2 bases, and 7 bases lay between the germline ends. CDR3 sequence reads: CASSPQAGANVLTF. DNA of the CDR3: TGCGCCAGCAGCCCCCAAGCTGGGGCCAACGTCCTGACTTTC.

This chain links TRBV10-1 with TRBJ2-3; perhaps TRBD2 as D (5 bases). Germline V lookup: CDR1 WNHNN, CDR2 SYGVQD (reference sequence). Trimming removed 3 bases from V and 2 bases from J, with 15 bases in between. The CDR3 spans 16 residues. The CDR3 protein is CASSEEGRGFTDTQYF. DNA of the CDR3: TGCGCCAGCAGTGAAGAGGGCCGAGGCTTCACAGATACGCAGTATTTT.

This clonotype showed up just a few times. The chain combines TRBV6-5 with TRBJ2-3; D possibly corresponds to TRBD1 (6 bases). There are 14 residues in the CDR3. V was cut by 2 bases and J by 4 bases, with 10 bases left in between. Per the germline V gene, CDR1 is MNHEY and CDR2 is SVGAGI. This CDR3 is CASSYSNRADTQYF. Written as DNA, the CDR3 is TGTGCCAGCAGTTACAGCAACAGGGCAGATACGCAGTATTTT.

CDR3: CASSQGVYLLLGTGELFF. CDR3 coding DNA: TGTGCCAGCAGCCAGGGAGTTTATCTTCTTTTGGGCACCGGGGAGCTGTTTTTT. J is TRBJ2-2 and V is TRBV3-1; possibly TRBD2 for D (5 bases). V lost 3 bases to trimming and J lost 4 bases, with 21 bases between them. The germline gives CDR1 LGHDT, CDR2 YNNKEL (reference sequence). The CDR3 is 18 amino acids.

This chain links TRBV29-1 with TRBJ1-1, with a weak D call TRBD1 (5 bases). Germline CDR1 reads SQVTM; CDR2 reads ANQGSEA. The CDR3 is 16 residues long. Trimming stripped 8 bases from V and 3 bases from J, with 25 bases between. CDR3 DNA sequence: TGCAGCTCATTAGGGGTCCCTTTGGGGGTGGACACTGAAGCTTTCTTT. Amino acid sequence: CSSLGVPLGVDTEAFF. Filled out from reference TRBV29-1 and TRBJ1-1, the complete variable domain reads SAVISQKPSRDICQRGTSLTIQCQVDSQVTMMFWYRQQPGQSLTLIATANQGSEATYESGFVIDKFPISRPNLTFSTLTVSNMSPEDSSIYLCSSLGVPLGVDTEAFFGQGTRLTVV.

The genes are TRBV9 and TRBJ2-3, with D perhaps assigned TRBD1 or TRBD2 (5 bases each). V lost 2 bases and J lost 4, with 8 bases in between. The CDR3 runs to 13 residues. Germline values: CDR1 SGDLS, CDR2 YYNGEE. The DNA of the CDR3 is TGTGCCAGCAGCGTTGTGGGGGCAGATACGCAGTATTTT. Amino acid sequence: CASSVVGADTQYF.

The V and J genes are TRBV4-1 and TRBJ2-3; 8 nucleotides agree with TRBD2. CDR3 length equals 17 residues. V shed 4 bases and J 5 bases; nucleotides not matched to a gene: 14. Germline loops: CDR1 MGHRA, CDR2 YSYEKL. The CDR3 sequence: CASSLIGGSGARDTQYF. DNA for the CDR3: TGCGCCAGCAGCCTCATTGGGGGTAGCGGGGCCAGAGATACGCAGTATTTT.

The chain links TRBV7-2 to TRBJ1-4, with 10 bases aligning to TRBD1. This CDR3 is built from 15 residues. Germline V gives CDR1 SGHTA, CDR2 FQGNSA. Losses at the gene ends were 3 bases for V and 4 bases for J; bases not matched to a gene: 2. The CDR3 here is CASSLRDRGNEKLFF. The DNA for the CDR3 is TGTGCCAGCAGCTTGCGGGACAGGGGTAATGAAAAACTGTTTTTT.